These 21 T cell receptor beta chains came from one sample sequenced in a study of Graves' ophthalmopathy and Graves' hyperthyroidism. TCR beta CDR3 amplification used RNA transcripts. Investigators did first-round RT-PCR with HTBI primers, then second-round multiplex PCR. TCRdb reprocessed the multiplex PCR reads via MiXCR and lists one record per CDR3 protein. The table includes hundreds of thousands of distinct CDR3 sequences, roughly 41% detected once. The sample consisted of peripheral blood. These receptors all come from an adult man with Graves' ophthalmopathy.

Many counts were recorded for this clonotype. The chain employs TRBV7-3 and TRBJ2-5; D unclear. The V gene lost 6 bases and the J gene lost 5 bases, with 13 bases spanning the gap. CDR1 and CDR2 from the germline V gene are SGHTA and FQGTGA. This CDR3 comprises 13 residues. CDR3 protein: CASRSLQQETQYF. CDR3 nucleotide sequence: TGTGCCAGCAGGTCGCTCCAGCAGGAGACCCAGTACTTC.

This clonotype showed up many times. One junction end does not reproduce the germline sequence, and a read error may be involved. The chain joins TRBV25-1 to TRBJ2-2; a weak D match, TRBD2 (5 bases). The germline CDR1 and CDR2 sequences are MGHDK and SYGVNS. The CDR3 loop spans 13 amino acids. The CDR3 DNA reads TGCGCCAGCAGCGGACTCAACACCGGGGAGCTGTTTTTT. Its protein product is CASSGLNTGELFF. The full variable domain, in which reference TRBV25-1 and TRBJ2-2 provide the parts outside the CDR3, is EADIYQTPRYLVIGTGKKITLECSQTMGHDKMYWYQQDPGMELHLIHYSYGVNSTEKGDLSSESTVSRIRTEHFPLTLESARPSHTSQYLCASSGLNTGELFFGEGSRLTVL.

The V gene is TRBV29-1, the J gene TRBJ1-1; D possibly corresponds to TRBD1 (5 bases). The CDR3 consists of 12 residues. Deletions cut 4 bases from V and 11 bases from J, with 17 bases between. The germline gives CDR1 SQVTM, CDR2 ANQGSEA. CDR3 amino acids: CSVAKSGTVAFF. The CDR3 DNA sequence: TGCAGCGTTGCGAAGTCTGGGACTGTGGCTTTCTTT.

The chain combines TRBV7-9 with TRBJ2-7, with TRBD1 matching over 8 bases. Germline loops: CDR1 SEHNR, CDR2 FQNEAQ (reference sequence). J gave up 5 bases and V 3 bases, and 9 bases lay outside the gene matches. This CDR3 comprises 15 residues. CDR3 nucleotides: TGTGCCAGCAGCTTTATAGACAGGGGTAAAGACGAGCAGTACTTC. As protein: CASSFIDRGKDEQYF.

This clonotype was recorded at least ten times. This chain connects TRBV29-1 to TRBJ2-2; 7 bases agree with TRBD2. The length of the CDR3 is 13 residues. Trimming cost V 5 bases and J 3 bases; bases outside gene matches: 3. CDR1 and CDR2 (germline): SQVTM, ANQGSEA. CDR3 DNA sequence: TGCAGCGTTACGGGAGGTTACACCGGGGAGCTGTTTTTT. It specifies CSVTGGYTGELFF.

A note on this clonotype: This clone may be a read error of a much larger clone one base away. The CDR3 end shows no conserved phenylalanine or tryptophan, and so a read error is likely. V is TRBV5-5 and J is TRBJ1-1; no firm D call. The V gene's germline CDR1 is SGHKS and CDR2 YYEKEE (reference sequence). V shed 4 bases and J shed 7 bases, with 11 bases lying between them. CDR3 length: 12 residues. The CDR3 region is CASSPFRGEAFL. DNA for the CDR3: TGTGCCAGCAGCCCCTTCCGGGGTGAAGCTTTCCTT.

This clonotype was counted ten times or more. The chain joins TRBV7-2 to TRBJ2-7; D possibly corresponds to TRBD1 (5 bases). V was trimmed by 1 base and J by 4 bases, leaving 11 bases between them. The germline V gene encodes CDR1 SGHTA and CDR2 FQGNSA. The CDR3 is made up of 14 amino acids. CDR3: CASSLDLRGYEQYF. CDR3 nucleotide sequence: TGTGCCAGCAGCTTAGATCTTAGGGGTTACGAGCAGTACTTC.

The sample holds many counts of this clonotype. This CDR3 is CASSAGLAGSYEQYF. The CDR3 nucleotides read TGTGCCAGCAGCGCCGGCCTAGCGGGCTCCTACGAGCAGTACTTC. The chain uses TRBV7-2 and TRBJ2-7; 8 bases fit TRBD2. Germline values: CDR1 SGHTA, CDR2 FQGNSA. The ends lost 5 bases at V and 0 bases at J; junction bases unmatched: 6. This CDR3 has 15 residues.

This chain connects TRBV20-1 to TRBJ2-2, with 8 bases fitting TRBD2. The junction had 4 bases not matched to a gene; V was cut back by 6 bases and J by 4 bases. The germline CDR1 and CDR2 sequences are DFQATT and SNEGSKA (reference sequence). CDR3 length: 13 residues. The CDR3 region is CSAKRGSTGELFF. CDR3 nucleotides: TGCAGTGCCAAGCGGGGGAGCACCGGGGAGCTGTTTTTT.

This clonotype has just a few counts. The V call is TRBV19, the J call TRBJ2-2; 14 bases fit TRBD2. Germline V lookup: CDR1 LNHDA, CDR2 SQIVND (reference sequence). The CDR3 consists of 15 residues. V was pared by 5 bases and J by 9 bases, with 5 bases of the junction left unmatched. CDR3 in amino acids: CASSPTSGGARELFF. The CDR3, as DNA: TGTGCCAGTAGTCCGACTAGCGGGGGGGCCCGGGAGCTGTTTTTT.

The chain recombines TRBV20-1 with TRBJ1-1; D ambiguous. V was shortened by 3 bases and J by 4 bases, with 12 bases between the two germline ends. Germline V gene lookup returns CDR1 DFQATT and CDR2 SNEGSKA (reference sequence). The CDR3 length is 13 residues. This chain's CDR3 is CSASEAAGTEAFF. The CDR3 coding sequence is TGCAGTGCTAGTGAGGCGGCAGGCACTGAAGCTTTCTTT.

V is TRBV5-4 and J is TRBJ2-2, with TRBD1 matching 7 bases. This CDR3 has 16 amino acids. CDR1 SGHNT and CDR2 YYREEE come from the germline V gene (reference sequence). Trimming at V came to 4 bases and at J to 3 bases, leaving 9 bases not matched to a gene. The CDR3 protein is CASSPGTALHTGELFF. The DNA for the CDR3 is TGTGCCAGCAGCCCTGGGACAGCACTTCACACCGGGGAGCTGTTTTTT.

This chain joins TRBV2 and TRBJ2-7; a weak D match, TRBD1 (5 bases). This CDR3 region has 12 residues. V was cut by 5 bases and J by 5 bases, with 10 bases left in between. Germline V gives CDR1 SNHLY, CDR2 FYNNEI. The CDR3 region is CASSFRQHEQYF. CDR3 in DNA: TGTGCCAGCAGTTTCAGACAGCACGAGCAGTACTTC.

This clonotype was observed many times. J is TRBJ1-1 and V is TRBV29-1; D unresolved. Germline CDR1 is SQVTM and CDR2 is ANQGSEA. Trimming removed 4 bases at V and 5 bases at J, with 14 bases between. This CDR3 has 13 residues. Here the CDR3 reads CSVGPRHLTEAFF. The CDR3 DNA follows: TGCAGCGTTGGACCCAGGCACTTGACTGAAGCTTTCTTT.

This clonotype was seen a few times. One junction end does not reproduce the germline sequence, and a read error may be involved. This chain links TRBV7-9 with TRBJ2-5; the match to TRBD2 covers 10 bases. Germline V gene sequence: CDR1 SEHNR, CDR2 FQNEAQ (reference sequence). The CDR3 length is 15 residues. The CDR3 DNA sequence: TGCGCCAGCAGCCAAGAAGCGGGAGGGTCCGAGACCCAGTACTTC. This codes for CASSQEAGGSETQYF. The whole variable domain, remainder taken from reference TRBV7-9 and TRBJ2-5, is DTGVSQNPRHKITKRGQNVTFRCDPISEHNRLYWYRQTLGQGPEFLTYFQNEAQLEKSRLLSDRFSAERPKGSFSTLEIQRTEQGDSAMYLCASSQEAGGSETQYFGPGTRLLVL.

The gene calls are TRBV2 and TRBJ1-1; perhaps TRBD1 as D (5 bases). Germline CDR1 and CDR2: SNHLY and FYNNEI. This CDR3 spans 13 amino acids. The V end was cut by 3 bases, the J end by 3 bases, with 8 bases between. CDR3 DNA: TGTGCCAGCAGTGACAAGGGGTACACTGAAGCTTTCTTT. The encoded protein is CASSDKGYTEAFF.

V and J are TRBV2 and TRBJ1-1; 8 nucleotides line up with TRBD1. The germline V gene encodes CDR1 SNHLY and CDR2 FYNNEI. After removal of 9 bases from V and 4 bases from J, the junction contained 10 bases not matched to a gene. The CDR3 has 14 amino acids. The CDR3 spells CARTGQGLGTEAFF. The CDR3 coding sequence is TGTGCCAGGACCGGACAGGGTTTGGGCACTGAAGCTTTCTTT.

The rearrangement uses TRBV12-3 or TRBV12-4 and TRBJ2-5; 12 nucleotides match TRBD2. J gave up 3 bases and V 5 bases, and 4 bases lay outside the gene matches. There are 15 residues in the CDR3. The CDR3 protein is CASSQTSGSKETQYF. DNA of the CDR3: TGTGCCAGCAGTCAGACTAGCGGGAGTAAAGAGACCCAGTACTTC.

Remarks on this clonotype: Relative to the germline gene, one junction end is altered; a read error may explain this. The genes are TRBV25-1 and TRBJ1-1; tentatively, D is TRBD1 (5 bases). The length of the CDR3 is 14 residues. Germline loops: CDR1 MGHDK, CDR2 SYGVNS. The CDR3 here is CASSGPIRGTEALF. CDR3 bases: TGTGCCAGCAGTGGCCCCATTAGGGGCACTGAAGCTCTCTTT.

In this sample, this clonotype turned up a few times. V gene TRBV5-4 combines with J gene TRBJ2-7, with D maybe TRBD2 (5 bases). The V gene's germline CDR1 is SGHNT and CDR2 YYREEE (reference sequence). This CDR3 has 16 residues. Trimming pared 4 bases from V and 2 bases from J, leaving 19 bases between. The CDR3 DNA reads as TGTGCCAGCAGCCGGAGGTTAATCGGGCCCCCCTACGAGCAGTACTTC. Its protein product is CASSRRLIGPPYEQYF.

This clonotype was seen a handful of times. This sequence joins TRBV19 and TRBJ1-3; no clear D gene. Trimming took off 3 bases at V and 0 bases at J, with 9 bases between the two ends. This CDR3 is built from 15 residues. Looked up from germline, CDR1 is LNHDA and CDR2 is SQIVND (reference sequence). The CDR3 reads CASSMRVDSGNTIYF. CDR3 DNA sequence: TGTGCCAGTAGTATGCGAGTCGACTCTGGAAACACCATATATTTT.